This section outlines one T cell receptor beta chain sequence together with its context. As originally analysed: Estimated nucleated cell counts came from reference gene primer amplification. Here immunoSEQ multiplex PCR was the method, and the copy in TCRdb shows in-frame clones only, minus some. V and J calls and clone size come straight from that table; D and trimming were deduced from the DNA. The data hold 25,000 to 40,000 clones, with about 90% observed a single time. This record comes from a study of blood T cell repertoires in COVID-19. Study in general: Sites in the United States, Italy and Spain provided acute and convalescent COVID-19 samples. From T cells, B-cell-depleted T cells, or PBMCs came the material, which was cDNA or gDNA.

The V gene's germline CDR1 is LGHNA and CDR2 YSLEER. This CDR3 region has 14 residues. The V gene lost 0 bases and the J gene lost 9 bases, with 11 bases spanning the gap. The origin of this receptor is a human donor in a cohort sampled during active COVID-19. This chain joins TRBV4-3 and TRBJ2-2, with a tentative D call TRBD2 (6 bases). Sequencing used peripheral blood. CDR3: CASSQDTGVRELFF. CDR3 sequence (DNA): TGCGCCAGCAGCCAAGATACGGGGGTGAGGGAGCTGTTTTTT.